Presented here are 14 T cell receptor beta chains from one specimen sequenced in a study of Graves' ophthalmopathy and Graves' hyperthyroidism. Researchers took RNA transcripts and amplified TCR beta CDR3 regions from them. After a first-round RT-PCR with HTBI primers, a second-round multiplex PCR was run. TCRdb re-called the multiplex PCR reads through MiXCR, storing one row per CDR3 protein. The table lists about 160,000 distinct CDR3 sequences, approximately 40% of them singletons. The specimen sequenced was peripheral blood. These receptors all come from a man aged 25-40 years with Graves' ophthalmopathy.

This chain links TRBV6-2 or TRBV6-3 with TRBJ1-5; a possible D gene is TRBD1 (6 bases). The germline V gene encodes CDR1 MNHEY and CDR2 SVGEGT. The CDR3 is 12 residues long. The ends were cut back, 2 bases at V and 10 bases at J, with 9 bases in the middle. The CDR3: CASSYAGTPQHF. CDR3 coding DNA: TGTGCCAGCAGTTACGCCGGGACACCCCAGCATTTT.

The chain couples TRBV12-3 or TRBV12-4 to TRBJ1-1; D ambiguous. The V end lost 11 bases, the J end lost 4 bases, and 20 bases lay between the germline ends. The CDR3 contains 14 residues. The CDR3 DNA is TGTGCCTGGAGTGTAGATACCGGACGCACTGAAGCTTTCTTT. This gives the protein CAWSVDTGRTEAFF.

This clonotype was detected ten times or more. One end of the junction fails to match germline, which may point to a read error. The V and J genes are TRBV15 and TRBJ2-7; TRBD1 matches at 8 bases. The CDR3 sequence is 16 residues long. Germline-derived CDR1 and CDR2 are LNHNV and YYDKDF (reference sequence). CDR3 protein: CATSRDLGTGSHEQYF. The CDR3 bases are TGTGCCACCAGCAGAGATCTGGGGACAGGCTCCCACGAGCAGTACTTC.

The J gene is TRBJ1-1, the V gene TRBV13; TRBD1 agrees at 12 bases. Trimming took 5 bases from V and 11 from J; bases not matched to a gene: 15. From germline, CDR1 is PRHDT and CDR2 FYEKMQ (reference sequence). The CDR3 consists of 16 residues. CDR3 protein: CASSTDRDRGHLSAFF. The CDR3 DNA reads TGTGCCAGCAGCACCGACCGGGACAGGGGGCATCTGTCGGCTTTCTTT.

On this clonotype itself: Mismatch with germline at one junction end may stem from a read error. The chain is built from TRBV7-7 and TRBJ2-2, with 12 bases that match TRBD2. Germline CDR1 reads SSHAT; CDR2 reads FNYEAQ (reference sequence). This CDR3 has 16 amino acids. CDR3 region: CASSPGTSGFTGELFF. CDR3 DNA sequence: TGTGCTAGCAGCCCCGGGACTAGCGGGTTCACCGGGGAGCTGTTTTTT.

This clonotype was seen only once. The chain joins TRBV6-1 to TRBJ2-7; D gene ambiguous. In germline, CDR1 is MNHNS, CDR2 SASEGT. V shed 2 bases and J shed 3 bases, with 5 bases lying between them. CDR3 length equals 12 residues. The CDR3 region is CASSETYYEQYF. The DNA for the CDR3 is TGTGCCAGCAGTGAAACCTACTACGAGCAGTACTTC.

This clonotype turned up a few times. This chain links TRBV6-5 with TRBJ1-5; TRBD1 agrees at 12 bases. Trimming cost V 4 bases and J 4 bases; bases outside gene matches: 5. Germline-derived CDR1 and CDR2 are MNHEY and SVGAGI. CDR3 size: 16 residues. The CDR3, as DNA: TGTGCCAGCAGTTCCGGGACAGGGGGCAGGAATCAGCCCCAGCATTTT. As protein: CASSSGTGGRNQPQHF.

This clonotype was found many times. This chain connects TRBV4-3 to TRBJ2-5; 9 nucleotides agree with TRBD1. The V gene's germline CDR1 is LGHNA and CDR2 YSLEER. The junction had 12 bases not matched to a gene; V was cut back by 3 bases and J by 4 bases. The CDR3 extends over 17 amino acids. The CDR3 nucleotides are TGCGCCAGCAGCCAGTACCCAACCGGGACAGGGACAGAGACCCAGTACTTC. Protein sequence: CASSQYPTGTGTETQYF.

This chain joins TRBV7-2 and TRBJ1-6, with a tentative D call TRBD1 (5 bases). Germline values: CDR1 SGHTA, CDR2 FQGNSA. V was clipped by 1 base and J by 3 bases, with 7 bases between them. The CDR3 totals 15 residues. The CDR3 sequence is CASSLGGDYNSPLHF. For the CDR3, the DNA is TGTGCCAGCAGCTTAGGGGGGGACTATAATTCACCCCTCCACTTT.

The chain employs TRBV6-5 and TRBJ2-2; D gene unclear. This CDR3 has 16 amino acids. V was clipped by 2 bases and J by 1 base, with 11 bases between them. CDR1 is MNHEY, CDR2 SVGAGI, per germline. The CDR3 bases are TGTGCCAGCAGTTACAATGGCTGGTTGAACACCGGGGAGCTGTTTTTT. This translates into CASSYNGWLNTGELFF.

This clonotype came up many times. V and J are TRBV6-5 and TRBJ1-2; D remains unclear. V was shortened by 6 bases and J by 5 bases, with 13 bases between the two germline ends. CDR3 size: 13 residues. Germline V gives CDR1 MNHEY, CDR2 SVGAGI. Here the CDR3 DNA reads TGTGCCAGCAGCCGGACGGCAGATTATGGCTACACCTTC. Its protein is CASSRTADYGYTF.

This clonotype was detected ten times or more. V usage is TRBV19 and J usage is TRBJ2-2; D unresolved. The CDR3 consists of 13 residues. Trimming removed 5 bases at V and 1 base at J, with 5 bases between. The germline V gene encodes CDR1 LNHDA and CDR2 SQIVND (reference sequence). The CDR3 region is CASSSENTGELFF. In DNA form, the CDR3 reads TGTGCCAGTAGTTCCGAGAACACCGGGGAGCTGTTTTTT.

The CDR3 sequence is CASRPTGTGQETQYF. The CDR3 nucleotides read TGTGCCAGCAGGCCAACCGGGACAGGCCAGGAGACCCAGTACTTC. V usage is TRBV6-2 or TRBV6-3 and J usage is TRBJ2-5; 8 bases align to TRBD1. CDR1 is MNHEY and CDR2 is SVGEGT in the germline V gene. V lost 6 bases to trimming and J lost 5 bases; unmatched junction nucleotides: 11. This CDR3 is built from 15 residues.

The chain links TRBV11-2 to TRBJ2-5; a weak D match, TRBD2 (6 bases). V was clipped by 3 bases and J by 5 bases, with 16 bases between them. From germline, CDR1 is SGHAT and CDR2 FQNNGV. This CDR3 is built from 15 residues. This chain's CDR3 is CASSLGGIRLETQYF. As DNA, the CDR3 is TGTGCCAGCAGCTTGGGCGGGATCCGCCTGGAGACCCAGTACTTC. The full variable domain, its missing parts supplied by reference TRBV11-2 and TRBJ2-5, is EAGVAQSPRYKIIEKRQSVAFWCNPISGHATLYWYQQILGQGPKLLIQFQNNGVVDDSQLPKDRFSAERLKGVDSTLKIQPAKLEDSAVYLCASSLGGIRLETQYFGPGTRLLVL.